The 14 T cell receptor beta chains below all came from one sample that was sequenced in a study of CD8+CD57+ T cells in acquired aplastic anemia. An expansion of CD8+CD57+ cells by flow cytometry had been shown in patients chosen for sequencing. TCR beta VDJ and CDR3 profiles were obtained from a genomic DNA template. From the reads, TCRdb called clonotypes with MiXCR, one entry per CDR3 protein. The sample yields some 180,000 distinct CDR3 sequences, around 63% seen once. Sequenced material: sorted CD4+, CD8+, or CD8+CD57+ T cells (not recorded which) from PBMCs. These receptors were obtained from a human donor with aplastic anemia.

Concerning this clonotype itself: A junction boundary mismatches the germline segment, possibly from a read error. This chain joins TRBV5-1 and TRBJ2-7; a weak D match, TRBD1 (6 bases). The CDR3 sequence is 14 residues long. Germline V lookup: CDR1 SGHRS, CDR2 YFSETQ. The DNA for the CDR3 is TGTGCCAGCAGCTCCGTGGCTGGGGGCGGCGAGCAGTACTTC. This encodes CASSSVAGGGEQYF.

This clonotype has a count of ten or more. CDR3 sequence reads: CASSPWDRDSIGELFF. CDR3 in DNA: TGCGCCAGCAGCCCCTGGGACAGGGATTCGATCGGGGAGCTGTTTTTT. The chain couples TRBV5-1 to TRBJ2-2; 9 bases map to TRBD1. The germline CDR1 and CDR2 sequences are SGHRS and YFSETQ. The CDR3 has 16 residues. The V segment lost 4 bases and the J segment 7 bases; nucleotides outside the gene matches: 11.

As concerns this clonotype: This is likely a read error, given that the CDR3 carries no conserved phenylalanine or tryptophan at its end. For the CDR3, the DNA is TGTGCCAGCAGCGGAAGCAGGGGGACCGCGAATTCACCCCTCCACTCT. This codes for CASSGSRGTANSPLHS. The chain uses TRBV9 and TRBJ1-6; TRBD1 matches at 7 bases. The CDR3 is 16 amino acids. CDR1 and CDR2 from the germline V gene are SGDLS and YYNGEE. With 3 bases clipped from V and 7 bases from J, the junction kept 10 bases outside the gene matches.

To note about this clonotype: The conserved phenylalanine or tryptophan is not found at the CDR3 terminus, so this likely reflects a read error. The DNA is left out, because the CDR3 cannot be placed on it with certainty; the CDR3 is given as TCRdb lists it. The chain joins TRBV7-8 to TRBJ2-1; the table names TRBD2, a call not compared with the DNA. Counting both end residues, the CDR3 totals 10 amino acids. Germline CDR1 SGHVS, CDR2 FQNEAQ. The CDR3 reads CASSLYGDSY.

This chain links TRBV19 with TRBJ2-1, with unresolved D. In germline, CDR1 is LNHDA, CDR2 SQIVND (reference sequence). Trimming cost V 3 bases and J 0 bases, with 12 bases left between them. The CDR3 spans 16 residues. CDR3 bases: TGTGCCAGTAGTATGCTCCGATCGGGCTCCTACAATGAGCAGTTCTTC. Translated: CASSMLRSGSYNEQFF.

There are many counts of this clonotype. The chain has TRBV7-9 and TRBJ2-7; D remains ambiguous. The V gene lost 4 bases and the J gene lost 0 bases, with 13 bases spanning the gap. CDR1 is SEHNR and CDR2 is FQNEAQ in the germline V gene (reference sequence). CDR3 length: 15 residues. The CDR3 protein is CASSSDTHPSYEQYF. The CDR3 DNA is TGTGCCAGCAGCTCAGACACTCATCCCTCCTACGAGCAGTACTTC.

The sample holds many counts of this clonotype. The chain recombines TRBV7-9 with TRBJ2-5; 11 bases align to TRBD1. Germline lookup yields CDR1 SEHNR and CDR2 FQNEAQ (reference sequence). V lost 5 bases to trimming and J lost 7 bases; unmatched junction nucleotides: 9. The CDR3 loop spans 15 amino acids. CDR3 nucleotide sequence: TGTGCCAGCAGCCTTGGGACAGGGGGTTTCGGGACCCAGTACTTC. It translates to CASSLGTGGFGTQYF.

This chain joins TRBV2 and TRBJ1-3; D unresolved. V lost 8 bases and J 0 bases, leaving 14 bases between the germline ends. The CDR3 length is 15 residues. Germline assignment: CDR1 SNHLY and CDR2 FYNNEI. The CDR3 reads CASSASQSSGNTIYF. CDR3 DNA sequence: TGTGCCAGCTCTGCAAGTCAGAGCTCTGGAAACACCATATATTTT. Full variable domain (rest looked up from reference TRBV2 and TRBJ1-3): EPEVTQTPSHQVTQMGQEVILRCVPISNHLYFYWYRQILGQKVEFLVSFYNNEISEKSEIFDDQFSVERPDGSNFTLKIRSTKLEDSAMYFCASSASQSSGNTIYFGEGSWLTVV.

V usage is TRBV9 and J usage is TRBJ2-1; TRBD1 aligns across 9 bases. The V gene end was trimmed by 4 bases and the J gene end by 9 bases; junction bases not matched to a gene: 5. The CDR3 sequence is 13 residues long. CDR1 and CDR2 (germline): SGDLS, YYNGEE. CDR3 region: CASSPTTGGEQFF. The CDR3 DNA reads TGTGCCAGCAGCCCTACGACAGGGGGTGAGCAGTTCTTC.

Only a few counts were recorded for this clonotype. The chain carries TRBV27 and TRBJ2-1; D remains unclear. The CDR3 spans 13 residues. Germline CDR1 and CDR2: MNHEY and SMNVEV (reference sequence). Trimming stripped 3 bases from V and 6 bases from J, with 9 bases between. The CDR3 sequence is CASSLGQRNEQFF. In DNA, the CDR3 is TGTGCCAGCAGTTTGGGTCAACGCAATGAGCAGTTCTTC.

This clonotype was found many times. The chain uses TRBV13 and TRBJ2-2; D call uncertain. This CDR3 contains 12 residues. Germline lookup yields CDR1 PRHDT and CDR2 FYEKMQ (reference sequence). Trimming shortened V by 0 bases and J by 6 bases, and 2 bases separated the two germline ends. CDR3 region: CASSLGPGELFF. In DNA, the CDR3 is TGTGCCAGCAGCTTAGGCCCCGGGGAGCTGTTTTTT.

The rearrangement links TRBV24-1 to TRBJ1-2; tentative D call: TRBD1 (5 bases). V was trimmed by 3 bases and J by 2 bases, leaving 9 bases between them. The CDR3 extends over 14 amino acids. The V gene's germline CDR1 is KGHDR and CDR2 SFDVKD. The CDR3 DNA reads as TGTGCCACCAGTGATCCCAGGGTAAACTATGGCTACACCTTC. It codes for CATSDPRVNYGYTF.

The J gene is TRBJ2-1, the V gene TRBV20-1; no definite D call. This CDR3 has 11 amino acids. Trimming stripped 2 bases from V and 7 bases from J, with 6 bases between. CDR1 is DFQATT, CDR2 SNEGSKA, per germline (reference sequence). The CDR3 nucleotides are TGCAGTGCTAGATCCGGGAATGAGCAGTTCTTC. Its protein product is CSARSGNEQFF.

V and J are TRBV20-1 and TRBJ1-2, with a possible D match to TRBD1 (5 bases). The CDR3 loop spans 15 amino acids. V dropped 3 bases and J dropped 2 bases, with 16 bases sitting between them. Germline V gene sequence: CDR1 DFQATT, CDR2 SNEGSKA (reference sequence). For the CDR3, the DNA is TGCAGTGCTAGTCCTACCCCGGGGCTAAACTATGGCTACACCTTC. This translates into CSASPTPGLNYGYTF.